The rows below give T cell receptor beta chains drawn from one sample of a study of regulatory T cells in long-lasting Graves disease. TCRdb re-analysed the multiplex PCR reads in MiXCR, keeping a single row per CDR3 protein. Counted here are some 320,000 distinct CDR3 sequences, 15% to 20% occurring once; the ten biggest clones make up 35% to 45%. The source was peripheral blood mononuclear cells (PBMCs), collected at new diagnosis, from a patient treated with antithyroid drugs. Receptor source: a female donor with Graves disease. The CDR3 runs from the conserved cysteine through the conserved F or W.

cdr3_aa v_call cdr3_length
CASRTPTGGGETQYF TRBV2 15
CASSFLGTGIDEQFF TRBV28 15
CASSRDRVANSPLHF TRBV3-1 15
CASSGGGVTQYF TRBV9 12
CASRSGLAGGPHTDTQYF TRBV2 18
CASSQFRILSGNTIYF TRBV3-1 16
CASSSGQSYNEQFF TRBV5-1 14
CASSPSFRDGYTF TRBV18 13
CASGGSAMSGELFF TRBV5-1 14
CASSPRGGVGYEQYF TRBV11-2 15
CASFFSGISTGELFF TRBV5-5 15
CASRSYRGRSYEQYF TRBV6-1 15
CASSESASSGTQYF TRBV10-1 14
CASTTPGRSYNEQFF TRBV28 15
CASSLLGGTEAFF TRBV5-1 13
CASSFARPGPYEQYF TRBV5-4 15
CASNIVGGGNEQFF TRBV19 14
CASSPPYNGGVPNTGELFF TRBV18 19
CASGVQSGSLGGELFF TRBV9 16
CASSPIHRPGGSNQPQHF TRBV7-8 18
CAISGTDSYEQYF TRBV10-3 13
CASSYSLAGSEPSSEQYF TRBV6-2/TRBV6-3 18
CASSLGPGVYTF TRBV5-4 12
CASSLAIGGSYNSPLHF TRBV5-4 17
CASSLGTSEYNEQFF TRBV12-3/TRBV12-4 15
CASSQEQLGYGYTF TRBV4-1 14
CASNTEGYGTDTQYF TRBV6-1 15
CASSLDGTYNSPLHF TRBV12-3/TRBV12-4 15
CASSLWFQETQYF TRBV7-9 13
CASSPYMGEQFF TRBV11-2 12
CASSGLGAKNIQYF TRBV9 14
CASSGGARQGGREQFF TRBV9 16
CASSRSRGRNTGELFF TRBV5-1 16
CASRAVGETQYF TRBV2 12
CASSLGGGPTGELFF TRBV12-3/TRBV12-4 15
CASTYLRRENTEAFF TRBV19 15
CASSSTSRGLEQYF TRBV7-8 14
CSAMSLDSGNTEAFF TRBV20-1 15
CSVSSGSDQPQHF TRBV29-1 13
CASSLGRLAADEQFF TRBV11-3 15
CASSLPGGYSNQPQHF TRBV28 16
CASSRAGPTNEKLFF TRBV5-4 15
CSARAGQSGEPQHF TRBV20-1 14
CASSPIQKADEQYF TRBV27 14
CASSARPEGDEQYF TRBV9 14
CASSRTGTDIYEQFF TRBV4-2 15
CAIETLRDEQYF TRBV28 12
CASSPVVTDTQYF TRBV28 13
CASSLETGTGRSYNEQFF TRBV12-3/TRBV12-4 18
CASSLTLAGGSYNEQFF TRBV11-2 17
CASSADLPTGELFF TRBV6-4 14
CASSFSGANSYEQYF TRBV27 15
CASRNLGLGGTYNEQFF TRBV28 17
CASSRNSGLINSPLHF TRBV6-1 16
CASTGQGDSPLHF TRBV2 13
CSAGNPSTDTQYF TRBV20-1 13
CASDVMDTEAFF TRBV6-1 12
CASSESGTGVTEQFF TRBV27 15
CASSGLAGRSYNEQFF TRBV9 16
CASQTGGSLPDTQYF TRBV6-1 15